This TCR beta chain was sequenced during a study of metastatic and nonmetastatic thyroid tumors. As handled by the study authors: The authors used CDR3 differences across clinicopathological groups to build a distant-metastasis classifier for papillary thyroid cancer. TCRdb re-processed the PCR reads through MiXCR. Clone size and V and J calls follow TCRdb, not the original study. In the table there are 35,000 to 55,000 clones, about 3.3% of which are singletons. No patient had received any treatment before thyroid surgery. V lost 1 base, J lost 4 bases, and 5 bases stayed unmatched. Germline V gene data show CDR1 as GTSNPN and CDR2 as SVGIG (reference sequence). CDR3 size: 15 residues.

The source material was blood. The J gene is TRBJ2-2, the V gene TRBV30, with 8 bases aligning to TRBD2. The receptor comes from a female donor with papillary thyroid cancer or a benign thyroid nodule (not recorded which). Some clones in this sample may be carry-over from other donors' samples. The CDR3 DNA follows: TGTGCCTGGAGTGAAGCGGGAGTACGCACCGGGGAGCTGTTTTTT. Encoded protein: CAWSEAGVRTGELFF.